Below, one T cell receptor (beta chain) is given with its context. CDR1 is MDHEN and CDR2 is SYDVKM in the germline V gene. The junction had 9 bases not matched to a gene; V was cut back by 2 bases and J by 7 bases. This CDR3 is built from 17 residues. Clones were sequenced by immunoSEQ multiplex PCR, and TCRdb holds only the in-frame ones, with some missing. The data show 370,000 or so clones, 81% seen once. This sample is drawn from a study of blood T cell repertoires in COVID-19. Overall study: Italy, Spain and the United States were the sources of the convalescent and acute COVID-19 samples.

This sequence originates from a human donor with acute or convalescent COVID-19. The donor label of this sample is uncertain. Source material: peripheral blood. V gene TRBV28 combines with J gene TRBJ1-5; 12 nucleotides match TRBD1. The CDR3 region has the DNA TGTGCCAGCAGTTTACGGGGGGGACAGGGGGCTTCCCAGCCCCAGCATTTT. Translation gives CASSLRGGQGASQPQHF. Variable domain in full (rest from reference TRBV28 and TRBJ1-5): DVKVTQSSRYLVKRTGEKVFLECVQDMDHENMFWYRQDPGLGLRLIYFSYDVKMKEKGDIPEGYSVSREKKERFSLILESASTNQTSMYLCASSLRGGQGASQPQHFGDGTRLSIL.